These 20 T cell receptor beta chains originate from one sample sequenced in a study of blood T cell repertoires in COVID-19. The assay was immunoSEQ multiplex PCR, and TCRdb's table has in-frame clones only and misses some. The repertoire includes around 190,000 clones, roughly four fifths of them detected once, and about 1.5% sits in the top ten. Sequencing was done on a sample of peripheral blood. Receptors originate from a human donor in a cohort sampled during active COVID-19.

This chain uses TRBV3-1 (or the pseudogene TRBV3-2) with TRBJ1-6; D might be TRBD1 (6 bases). Germline V gene lookup returns CDR1 LGHDT and CDR2 YNNKEL (reference sequence). This CDR3 region has 18 residues. V lost 5 bases and J 0 bases, leaving 17 bases between the germline ends. The CDR3, as DNA: TGTGCCAGCAGCGACCAGGGGCCCGCGGGCTCCTATAATTCACCCCTCCACTTT. Encoded protein: CASSDQGPAGSYNSPLHF.

This chain uses TRBV28 with TRBJ2-7, with D possibly matching TRBD2 (5 bases). The CDR3 is 15 amino acids. CDR1 is MDHEN, CDR2 SYDVKM, per germline. The V end was cut by 9 bases, the J end by 3 bases, with 21 bases between. The CDR3 DNA sequence: TGTGCCAGTGAGATGCCGGGAAAGGCTGGCTACGAGCAGTACTTC. Amino acid sequence: CASEMPGKAGYEQYF.

This chain joins TRBV12-3 or TRBV12-4 and TRBJ2-7; a weak D match, TRBD1 (6 bases). The germline V and J ends were trimmed by 8 bases and 7 bases, with 15 bases remaining between them. The CDR3 spans 12 residues. The CDR3 here is CASRRDTGEQYF. The CDR3 nucleotides read TGTGCCAGCCGTCGGGACACCGGGGAGCAGTACTTC.

This clone occurred once. The V gene is TRBV27, the J gene TRBJ2-7; TRBD2 aligns across 7 bases. The CDR3 contains 15 residues. J was trimmed by 2 bases and V by 0 bases; bases with no gene match: 4. The germline CDR1 and CDR2 sequences are MNHEY and SMNVEV (reference sequence). Written as DNA, the CDR3 is TGTGCCAGCAGTTTATCTCTAGCGGACCCCTACGAGCAGTACTTC. It encodes CASSLSLADPYEQYF.

This chain uses TRBV6-2 or TRBV6-3 with TRBJ2-7, with D uncertain. CDR3 length: 12 amino acids. Deletions cut 2 bases from V and 5 bases from J, with 7 bases between. Germline assignment: CDR1 MNHEY and CDR2 SVGEGT. CDR3 sequence (DNA): TGTGCCAGCAGTTACCGTCTCCACGAGCAGTACTTC. This codes for CASSYRLHEQYF.

The J gene is TRBJ2-1, the V gene TRBV24-1, with TRBD1 matching 8 bases. This CDR3 region has 19 residues. V shed 4 bases, J shed 2 bases, and the junction held 15 bases outside the gene matches. Per germline, CDR1 KGHDR and CDR2 SFDVKD. The CDR3, as DNA: TGTGCCACCAGTGACTCAACTACCCGGACGACAGGGGCCTACAATGAGCAGTTCTTC. It specifies CATSDSTTRTTGAYNEQFF.

This clone has only one observation. The rearrangement joins TRBV11-2 to TRBJ2-1, with D tentatively TRBD2 (5 bases). The CDR3 covers 18 residues. Germline CDR1 is SGHAT and CDR2 is FQNNGV. Trimming took off 2 bases at V and 4 bases at J, with 21 bases between the two ends. CDR3 nucleotides: TGTGCCAGCAGCTTACGCGGACTCCTATACAATACATACAATGAGCAGTTCTTC. Encoded protein: CASSLRGLLYNTYNEQFF. Full variable domain (missing parts from reference TRBV11-2 and TRBJ2-1): EAGVAQSPRYKIIEKRQSVAFWCNPISGHATLYWYQQILGQGPKLLIQFQNNGVVDDSQLPKDRFSAERLKGVDSTLKIQPAKLEDSAVYLCASSLRGLLYNTYNEQFFGPGTRLTVL.

The V gene is TRBV7-9, the J gene TRBJ1-6, with D perhaps matching TRBD1 (5 bases). V lost 7 bases and J 5 bases, leaving 15 bases between the germline ends. Germline CDR1 and CDR2: SEHNR and FQNEAQ (reference sequence). The CDR3 length is 15 residues. The CDR3 bases are TGTGCCAGCACCCACGGGGGGGTAAATAATTCACCCCTCCACTTT. Its protein is CASTHGGVNNSPLHF.

This chain links TRBV4-2 with TRBJ1-3; D is possibly TRBD1 (5 bases). There are 15 residues in the CDR3. The V end was cut by 0 bases, the J end by 4 bases, with 10 bases between. Germline lookup yields CDR1 LGHNA and CDR2 YNFKEQ. CDR3 loop: CASSQDQDRGNTIYF. CDR3 in DNA: TGTGCCAGCAGCCAAGATCAAGACAGAGGAAACACCATATATTTT.

This clone was picked up a small number of times. The V gene is TRBV2, the J gene TRBJ2-3; TRBD1 agrees at 7 bases. V dropped 1 base and J dropped 0; count of bases not matched to a gene: 4. This CDR3 has 16 amino acids. Germline loops: CDR1 SNHLY, CDR2 FYNNEI. This CDR3 is CASSEDQGESTDTQYF. The CDR3 DNA reads TGTGCCAGCAGTGAAGACCAGGGGGAAAGCACAGATACGCAGTATTTT.

The gene calls are TRBV25-1 and TRBJ1-2; D remains ambiguous. The length of the CDR3 is 12 residues. V was trimmed by 3 bases and J by 7 bases, leaving 9 bases between them. CDR1 is MGHDK, CDR2 SYGVNS, per germline. CDR3 residues: CASSDLTAGYTF. In nucleotides, the CDR3 is TGTGCCAGCAGTGATCTTACTGCTGGCTACACCTTC.

The CDR3 here is CASSPPNRGQAGELFF. As DNA, the CDR3 is TGTGCCAGCTCACCACCCAACAGGGGGCAGGCCGGGGAGCTGTTTTTT. The J gene is TRBJ2-2, the V gene TRBV18, with 9 bases lining up with TRBD1. The V and J ends lost 0 bases and 6 bases, in that order; junction bases with no gene match: 5. The germline gives CDR1 KGHSH, CDR2 LQKENI. The CDR3 runs to 16 residues.

This chain links TRBV11-2 with TRBJ2-7; the match to TRBD1 covers 8 bases. Germline trimming cut 5 bases from V and 4 bases from J; bases unmatched to any gene: 10. The CDR3 is 15 amino acids. Germline CDR1 SGHAT, CDR2 FQNNGV. CDR3 protein: CASSGGQGAWYEQYF. CDR3 coding DNA: TGTGCCAGCAGCGGGGGGCAGGGGGCATGGTACGAGCAGTACTTC.

The J gene is TRBJ2-7, the V gene TRBV2; D is perhaps TRBD1 (6 bases). Germline loops: CDR1 SNHLY, CDR2 FYNNEI. V gave up 6 bases and J gave up 5 bases, with 17 bases separating them. The CDR3 has 14 residues. The CDR3 DNA reads TGTGCCAGCAGCGGGGCAGGGGCTCAGCACGAGCAGTACTTC. Translating gives CASSGAGAQHEQYF.

The chain uses TRBV28 and TRBJ2-5, with 14 bases that match TRBD2. The CDR3 spans 17 residues. Germline trimming cut 3 bases from V and 3 bases from J; bases unmatched to any gene: 6. The germline V gene encodes CDR1 MDHEN and CDR2 SYDVKM. CDR3 protein: CASSFPEGLAGEETQYF. CDR3 DNA: TGTGCCAGCAGTTTTCCAGAGGGACTAGCGGGAGAAGAGACCCAGTACTTC.

This rearrangement joins TRBV15 to TRBJ1-2, with D perhaps TRBD1 (5 bases). The CDR3 has 15 amino acids. V was trimmed by 0 bases and J by 6 bases, leaving 14 bases between them. Germline V gene lookup returns CDR1 LNHNV and CDR2 YYDKDF (reference sequence). The CDR3 sequence: CATSRDVQGGDGYTF. The DNA for the CDR3 is TGTGCCACCAGCAGAGATGTCCAGGGTGGGGATGGCTACACCTTC.

Concerning this clone: At the DNA level, this CDR3 is encoded by other sequences in the same sample as well. The chain employs TRBV6-5 and TRBJ1-2; TRBD1 aligns across 9 bases. CDR3 length equals 15 residues. J was trimmed by 8 bases and V by 9 bases; bases with no gene match: 16. Germline-derived CDR1 and CDR2 are MNHEY and SVGAGI. CDR3 in amino acids: CASAIAGTGRGGYTF. CDR3 DNA: TGTGCCAGTGCAATTGCCGGGACAGGGCGGGGGGGCTACACCTTC.

This clone was observed a handful of times. This rearrangement joins TRBV20-1 to TRBJ1-1; D might be TRBD1 (6 bases). The CDR3 spans 13 residues. With 3 bases removed from V and 6 bases from J, the gap between germline ends came to 14 bases. The germline gives CDR1 DFQATT, CDR2 SNEGSKA (reference sequence). CDR3 DNA sequence: TGCAGTGCTAGTAGGGGGTTGTACGCTGAAGCTTTCTTT. The encoded protein is CSASRGLYAEAFF.

The chain recombines TRBV3-1 (or the pseudogene TRBV3-2) with TRBJ2-1; 8 nucleotides match TRBD2. This CDR3 region has 15 residues. The ends lost 1 base at V and 10 bases at J; junction bases unmatched: 9. Germline V lookup: CDR1 LGHDT, CDR2 YNNKEL (reference sequence). The CDR3 reads CASSQVEREGGEQFF. The CDR3 nucleotides are TGTGCCAGCAGCCAAGTCGAACGGGAGGGCGGGGAGCAGTTCTTC.

V is TRBV3-1 (or the pseudogene TRBV3-2) and J is TRBJ1-1, with TRBD1 identical over 8 bases. From germline, CDR1 is LGHDT and CDR2 YNNKEL (reference sequence). There are 14 residues in the CDR3. With V trimmed by 4 bases and J by 5 bases, 6 bases remained unmatched. CDR3 protein: CASSRAQGGTEAFF. DNA for the CDR3: TGTGCCAGCAGCCGAGCACAGGGGGGAACTGAAGCTTTCTTT.